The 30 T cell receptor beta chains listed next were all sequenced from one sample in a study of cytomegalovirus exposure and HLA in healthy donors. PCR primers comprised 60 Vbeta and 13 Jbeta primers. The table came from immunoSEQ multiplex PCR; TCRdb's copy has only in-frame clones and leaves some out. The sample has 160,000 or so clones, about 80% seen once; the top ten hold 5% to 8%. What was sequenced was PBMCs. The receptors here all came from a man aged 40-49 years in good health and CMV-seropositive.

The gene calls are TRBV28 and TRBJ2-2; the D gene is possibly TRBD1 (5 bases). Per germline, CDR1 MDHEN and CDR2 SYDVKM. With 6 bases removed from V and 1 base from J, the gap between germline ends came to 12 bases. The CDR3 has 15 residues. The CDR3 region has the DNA TGTGCCAGCAGCCCTACCGACAGGAACACCGGGGAGCTGTTTTTT. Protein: CASSPTDRNTGELFF.

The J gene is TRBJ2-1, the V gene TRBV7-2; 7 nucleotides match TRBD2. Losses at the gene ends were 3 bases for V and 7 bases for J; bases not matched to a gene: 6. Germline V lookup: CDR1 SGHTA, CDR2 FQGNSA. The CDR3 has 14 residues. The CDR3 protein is CASSFGGLGNEQFF. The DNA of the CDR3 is TGTGCCAGCAGCTTCGGGGGGTTGGGGAATGAGCAGTTCTTC.

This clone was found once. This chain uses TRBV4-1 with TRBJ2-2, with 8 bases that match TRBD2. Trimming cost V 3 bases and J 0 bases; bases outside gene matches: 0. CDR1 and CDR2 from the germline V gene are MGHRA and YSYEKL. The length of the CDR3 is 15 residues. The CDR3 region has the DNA TGCGCCAGCAGCCAGACTAGCGCGAACACCGGGGAGCTGTTTTTT. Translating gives CASSQTSANTGELFF.

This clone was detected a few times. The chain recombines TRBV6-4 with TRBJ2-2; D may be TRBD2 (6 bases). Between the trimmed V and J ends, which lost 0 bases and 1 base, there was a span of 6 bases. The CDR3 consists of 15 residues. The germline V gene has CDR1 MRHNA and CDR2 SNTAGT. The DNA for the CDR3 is TGTGCCAGCAGTGACTCTAGCGGGAACACCGGGGAGCTGTTTTTT. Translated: CASSDSSGNTGELFF.

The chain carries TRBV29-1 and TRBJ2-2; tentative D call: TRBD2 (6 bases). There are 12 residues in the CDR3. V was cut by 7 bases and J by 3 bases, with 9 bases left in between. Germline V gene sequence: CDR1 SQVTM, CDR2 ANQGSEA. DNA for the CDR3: TGCAGCGCCTGGAGGGACACCGGGGAGCTGTTTTTT. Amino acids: CSAWRDTGELFF.

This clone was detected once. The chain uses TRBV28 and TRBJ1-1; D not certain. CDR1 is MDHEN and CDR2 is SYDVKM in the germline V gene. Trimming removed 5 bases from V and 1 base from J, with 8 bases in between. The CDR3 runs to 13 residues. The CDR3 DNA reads TGTGCCAGCAGTCCGACATGGAACACTGAAGCTTTCTTT. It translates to CASSPTWNTEAFF. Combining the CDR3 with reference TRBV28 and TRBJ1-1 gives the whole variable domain DVKVTQSSRYLVKRTGEKVFLECVQDMDHENMFWYRQDPGLGLRLIYFSYDVKMKEKGDIPEGYSVSREKKERFSLILESASTNQTSMYLCASSPTWNTEAFFGQGTRLTVV.

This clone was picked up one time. The CDR3 spells CASSFGFRDISGANVLTF. The DNA of the CDR3 is TGTGCCAGCAGCTTTGGATTCCGTGACATCTCTGGGGCCAACGTCCTGACTTTC. V and J are TRBV11-3 and TRBJ2-6; D is ambiguous. The CDR3 extends over 18 amino acids. The germline CDR1 and CDR2 sequences are SGHNT and YENEEA. V was shortened by 3 bases and J by 0 bases, with 15 bases between the two germline ends.

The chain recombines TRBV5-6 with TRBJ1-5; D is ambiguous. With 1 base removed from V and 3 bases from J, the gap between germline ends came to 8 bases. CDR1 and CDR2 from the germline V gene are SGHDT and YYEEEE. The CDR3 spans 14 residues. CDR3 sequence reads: CASSLSEDNQPQHF. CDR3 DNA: TGTGCCAGCAGCTTGTCAGAAGACAATCAGCCCCAGCATTTT.

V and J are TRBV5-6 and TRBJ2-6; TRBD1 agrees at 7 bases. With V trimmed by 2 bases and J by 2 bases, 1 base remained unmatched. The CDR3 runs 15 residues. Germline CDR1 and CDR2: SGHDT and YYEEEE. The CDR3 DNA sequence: TGTGCCAGCAGCTTTACAGGGGCTGGGGCCAACGTCCTGACTTTC. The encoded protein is CASSFTGAGANVLTF.

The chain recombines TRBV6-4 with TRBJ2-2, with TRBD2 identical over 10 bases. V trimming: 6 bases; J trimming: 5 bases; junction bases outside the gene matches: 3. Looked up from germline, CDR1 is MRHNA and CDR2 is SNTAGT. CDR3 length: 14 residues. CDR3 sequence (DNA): TGTGCCAGCAGCACTAGCGGGGCGACCGGGGAGCTGTTTTTT. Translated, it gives CASSTSGATGELFF.

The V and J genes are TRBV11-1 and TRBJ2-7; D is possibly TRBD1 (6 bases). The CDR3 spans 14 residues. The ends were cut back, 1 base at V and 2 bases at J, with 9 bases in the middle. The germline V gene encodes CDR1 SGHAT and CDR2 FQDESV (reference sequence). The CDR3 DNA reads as TGTGCCAGCAGCTTAGTAGGGACACCCTACGAGCAGTACTTC. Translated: CASSLVGTPYEQYF. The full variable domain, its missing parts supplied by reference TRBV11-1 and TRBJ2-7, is EAEVAQSPRYKITEKSQAVAFWCDPISGHATLYWYRQILGQGPELLVQFQDESVVDDSQLPKDRFSAERLKGVDSTLKIQPAELGDSAMYLCASSLVGTPYEQYFGPGTRLTVT.

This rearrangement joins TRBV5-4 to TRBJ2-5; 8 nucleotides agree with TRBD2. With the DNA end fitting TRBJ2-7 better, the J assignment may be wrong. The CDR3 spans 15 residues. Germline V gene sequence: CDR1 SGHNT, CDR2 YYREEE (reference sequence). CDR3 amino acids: CASSSPGLVSYEQYF. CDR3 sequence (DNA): TGTGCCAGCAGCTCACCGGGACTAGTGTCGTACGAGCAGTACTTC.

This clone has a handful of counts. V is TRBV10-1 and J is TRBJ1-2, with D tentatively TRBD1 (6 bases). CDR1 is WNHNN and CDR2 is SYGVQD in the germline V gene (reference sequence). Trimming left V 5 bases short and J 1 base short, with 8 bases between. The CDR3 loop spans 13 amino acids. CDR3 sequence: CASSQDSNYGYTF. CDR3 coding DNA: TGCGCCAGCAGTCAGGACAGTAACTATGGCTACACCTTC.

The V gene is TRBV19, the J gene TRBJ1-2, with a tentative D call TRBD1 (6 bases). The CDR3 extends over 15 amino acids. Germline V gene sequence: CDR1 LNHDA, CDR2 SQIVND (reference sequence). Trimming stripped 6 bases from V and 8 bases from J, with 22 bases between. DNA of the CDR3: TGTGCCAGTAGACCCCCCGGGGGGGGGCAAGGCGGCTACACCTTC. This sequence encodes CASRPPGGGQGGYTF.

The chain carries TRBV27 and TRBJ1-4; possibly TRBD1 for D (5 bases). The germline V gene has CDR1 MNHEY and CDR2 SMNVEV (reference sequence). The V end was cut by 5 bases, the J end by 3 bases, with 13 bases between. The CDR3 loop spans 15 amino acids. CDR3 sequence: CASSKQVLPNEKLFF. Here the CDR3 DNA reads TGTGCCAGCAGTAAACAGGTGCTCCCTAATGAAAAACTGTTTTTT.

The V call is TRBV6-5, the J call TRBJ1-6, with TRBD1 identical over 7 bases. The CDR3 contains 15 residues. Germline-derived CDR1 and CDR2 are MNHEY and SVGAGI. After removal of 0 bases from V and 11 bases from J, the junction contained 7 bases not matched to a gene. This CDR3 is CASSYSQTGMPPLHF. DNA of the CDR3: TGTGCCAGCAGTTACTCCCAGACAGGGATGCCACCCCTCCACTTT.

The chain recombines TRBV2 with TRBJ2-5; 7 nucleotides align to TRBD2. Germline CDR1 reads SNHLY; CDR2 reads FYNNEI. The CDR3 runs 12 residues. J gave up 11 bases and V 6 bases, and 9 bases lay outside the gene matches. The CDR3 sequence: CASRGPAGEQYF. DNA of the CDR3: TGTGCCAGCAGAGGGCCCGCGGGGGAGCAGTACTTC.

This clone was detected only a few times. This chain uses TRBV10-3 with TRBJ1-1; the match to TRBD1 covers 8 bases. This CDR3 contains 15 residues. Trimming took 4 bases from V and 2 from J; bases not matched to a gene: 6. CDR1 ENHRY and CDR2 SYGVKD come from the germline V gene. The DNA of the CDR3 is TGTGCCATCAGTGCCTCAGGGGGCTTAAACACTGAAGCTTTCTTT. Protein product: CAISASGGLNTEAFF.

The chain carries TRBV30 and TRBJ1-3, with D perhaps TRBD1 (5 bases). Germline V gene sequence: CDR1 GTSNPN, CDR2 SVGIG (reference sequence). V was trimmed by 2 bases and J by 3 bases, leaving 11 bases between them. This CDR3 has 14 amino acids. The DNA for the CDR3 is TGTGCCTGGAGTCGGGGGACCCTTGGAAACACCATATATTTT. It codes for CAWSRGTLGNTIYF.

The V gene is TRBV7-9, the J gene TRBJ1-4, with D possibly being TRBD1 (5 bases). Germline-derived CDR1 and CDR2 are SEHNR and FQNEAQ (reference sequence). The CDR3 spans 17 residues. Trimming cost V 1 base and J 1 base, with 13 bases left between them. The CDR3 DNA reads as TGTGCCAGCAGCTTAGTCGCAGGGATCGGAACTAATGAAAAACTGTTTTTT. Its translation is CASSLVAGIGTNEKLFF.

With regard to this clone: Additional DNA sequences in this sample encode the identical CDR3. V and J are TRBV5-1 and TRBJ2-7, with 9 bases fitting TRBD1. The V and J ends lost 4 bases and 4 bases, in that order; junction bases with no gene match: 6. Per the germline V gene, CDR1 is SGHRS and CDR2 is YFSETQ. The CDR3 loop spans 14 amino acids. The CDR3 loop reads CASSRTGGSYEQYF. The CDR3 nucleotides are TGCGCCAGCAGCCGCACAGGGGGCTCTTACGAGCAGTACTTC.

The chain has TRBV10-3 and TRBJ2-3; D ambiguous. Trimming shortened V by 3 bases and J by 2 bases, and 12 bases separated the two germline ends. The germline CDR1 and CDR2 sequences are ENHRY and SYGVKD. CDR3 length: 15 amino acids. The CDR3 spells CAISEGTIPTDTQYF. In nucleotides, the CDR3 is TGTGCCATCAGTGAAGGTACTATCCCCACAGATACGCAGTATTTT.

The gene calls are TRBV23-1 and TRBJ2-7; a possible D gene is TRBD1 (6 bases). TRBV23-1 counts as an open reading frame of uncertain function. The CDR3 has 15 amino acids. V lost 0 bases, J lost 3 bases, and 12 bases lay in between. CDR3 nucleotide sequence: TGCGCCAGCAGTCAATCGCCAGGGGTCGGCTACGAGCAGTACTTC. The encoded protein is CASSQSPGVGYEQYF.

CDR3 nucleotides: TGTGCCAGCAGCTTAGATTCAGGGGCGGGGAACACTGAAGCTTTCTTT. Residues: CASSLDSGAGNTEAFF. The chain combines TRBV7-9 with TRBJ1-1; D is possibly TRBD1 (6 bases). The CDR3 has 16 residues. V was clipped by 1 base and J by 1 base, with 13 bases between them. Germline values: CDR1 SEHNR, CDR2 FQNEAQ (reference sequence).

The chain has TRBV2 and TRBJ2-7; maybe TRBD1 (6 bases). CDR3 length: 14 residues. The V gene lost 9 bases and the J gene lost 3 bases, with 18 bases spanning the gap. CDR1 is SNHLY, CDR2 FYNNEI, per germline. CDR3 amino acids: CARPQGRPGYEQYF. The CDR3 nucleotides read TGTGCCAGACCACAGGGTAGGCCCGGCTACGAGCAGTACTTC.

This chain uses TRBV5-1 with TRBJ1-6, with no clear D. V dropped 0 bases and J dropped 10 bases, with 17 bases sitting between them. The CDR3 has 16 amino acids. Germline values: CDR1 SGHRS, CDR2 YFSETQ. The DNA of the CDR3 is TGCGCCAGCAGCTTGGTAGTCTCTCGGACGGGGTCACCCCTCCACTTT. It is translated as CASSLVVSRTGSPLHF. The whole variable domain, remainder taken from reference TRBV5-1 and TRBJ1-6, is KAGVTQTPRYLIKTRGQQVTLSCSPISGHRSVSWYQQTPGQGLQFLFEYFSETQRNKGNFPGRFSGRQFSNSRSEMNVSTLELGDSALYLCASSLVVSRTGSPLHFGNGTRLTVT.

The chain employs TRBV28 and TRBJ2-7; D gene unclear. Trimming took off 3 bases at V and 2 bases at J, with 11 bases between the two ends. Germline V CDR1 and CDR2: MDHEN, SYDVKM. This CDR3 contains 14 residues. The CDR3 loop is CASSFATSTYEQYF. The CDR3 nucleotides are TGTGCCAGCAGTTTTGCTACGAGCACCTACGAGCAGTACTTC.

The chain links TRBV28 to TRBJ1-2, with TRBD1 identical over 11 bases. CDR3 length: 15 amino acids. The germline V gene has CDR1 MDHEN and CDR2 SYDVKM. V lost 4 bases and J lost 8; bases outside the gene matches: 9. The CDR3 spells CASSSPGQGATGYTF. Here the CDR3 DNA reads TGTGCCAGCAGTTCGCCAGGACAGGGGGCGACGGGCTACACCTTC.

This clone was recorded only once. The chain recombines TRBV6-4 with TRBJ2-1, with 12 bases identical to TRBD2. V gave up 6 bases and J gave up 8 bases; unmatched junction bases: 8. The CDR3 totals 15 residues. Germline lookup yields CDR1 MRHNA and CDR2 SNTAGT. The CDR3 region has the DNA TGTGCCAGCAGCTCGACTAGCGGGAGTTCGGATGAGCAGTTCTTC. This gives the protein CASSSTSGSSDEQFF.

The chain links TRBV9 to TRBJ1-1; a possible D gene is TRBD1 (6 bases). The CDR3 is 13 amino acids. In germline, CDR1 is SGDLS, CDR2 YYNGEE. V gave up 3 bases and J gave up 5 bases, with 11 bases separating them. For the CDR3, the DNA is TGTGCCAGCAGCGCAACAGGGTCGACTGAAGCTTTCTTT. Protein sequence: CASSATGSTEAFF.